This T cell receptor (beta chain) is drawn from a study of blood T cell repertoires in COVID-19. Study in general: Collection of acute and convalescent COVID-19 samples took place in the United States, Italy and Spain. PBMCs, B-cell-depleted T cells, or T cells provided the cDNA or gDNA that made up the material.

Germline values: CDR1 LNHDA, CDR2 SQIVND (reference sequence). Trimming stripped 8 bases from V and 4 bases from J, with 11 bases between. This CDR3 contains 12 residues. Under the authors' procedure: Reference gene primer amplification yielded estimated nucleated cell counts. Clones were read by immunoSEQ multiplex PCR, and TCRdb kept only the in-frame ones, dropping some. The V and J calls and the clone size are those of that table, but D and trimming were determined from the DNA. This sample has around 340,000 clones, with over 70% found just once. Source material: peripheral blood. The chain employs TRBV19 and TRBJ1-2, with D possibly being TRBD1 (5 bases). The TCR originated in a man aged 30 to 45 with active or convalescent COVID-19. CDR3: CASSGVSYGYTF. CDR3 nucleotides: TGTGCCAGTTCGGGGGTGAGCTATGGCTACACCTTC. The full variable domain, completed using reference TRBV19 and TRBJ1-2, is DGGITQSPKYLFRKEGQNVTLSCEQNLNHDAMYWYRQDPGQGLRLIYYSQIVNDFQKGDIAEGYSVSREKKESFPLTVTSAQKNPTAFYLCASSGVSYGYTFGSGTRLTVV.